This T cell receptor (beta chain) was identified in a study of cytomegalovirus exposure and HLA in healthy donors. Study as a whole: Earlier findings included some 120 million unique TCR beta sequences obtained from 180 million or so T cells.

The germline V gene encodes CDR1 SGHVS and CDR2 FQNEAQ. With V trimmed by 5 bases and J by 0 bases, 5 bases remained unmatched. The CDR3 covers 17 residues. This PCR relied on a set of 60 Vbeta primers and 13 Jbeta primers. Method: immunoSEQ multiplex PCR; TCRdb's copy keeps in-frame clones and lacks some. This sample carries 150,000 or so clones, about 80% of them seen once, and the ten largest clones take more than 10%. As for this clone: The antigen remains unidentified.

Points from the study as a whole: In an earlier analysis, about 87% or about 30%: the productive usage of most TCR beta V segments. A later analysis linked a missense variant in DCLRE1C to the trimming of TCR beta V and J genes. When a later analysis was performed, an Asian-associated ancestry cluster reportedly had fewer N-insertions than the 666-donor mean.

The chain links TRBV7-8 to TRBJ2-6, with 9 positions matching TRBD2. The sequencing sample was made of PBMCs. The TCR was taken from a man between 35 and 55 years old in good health and CMV-seropositive. The CDR3 nucleotides are TGTGCCAGCAGCCCCATAGCGGGGGTCTCTGGGGCCAACGTCCTGACTTTC. Translated: CASSPIAGVSGANVLTF.